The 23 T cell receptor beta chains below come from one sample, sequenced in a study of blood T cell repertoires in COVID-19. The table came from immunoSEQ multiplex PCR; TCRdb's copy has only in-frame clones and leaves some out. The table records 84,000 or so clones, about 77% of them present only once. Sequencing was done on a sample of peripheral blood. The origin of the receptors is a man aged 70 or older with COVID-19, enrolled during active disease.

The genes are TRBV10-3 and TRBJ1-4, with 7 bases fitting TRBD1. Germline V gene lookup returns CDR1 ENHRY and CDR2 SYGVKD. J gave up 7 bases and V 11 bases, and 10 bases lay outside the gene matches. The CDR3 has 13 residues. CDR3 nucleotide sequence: TGTGCCGTATCGGGACAGAGGGGTGAAAAACTGTTTTTT. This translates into CAVSGQRGEKLFF.

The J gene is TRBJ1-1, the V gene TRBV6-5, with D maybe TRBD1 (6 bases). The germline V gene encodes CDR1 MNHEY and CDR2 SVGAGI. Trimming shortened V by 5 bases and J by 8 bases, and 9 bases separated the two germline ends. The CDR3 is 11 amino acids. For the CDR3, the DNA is TGTGCCAGCAGTCGGCAGGGGGAAGCTTTCTTT. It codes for CASSRQGEAFF.

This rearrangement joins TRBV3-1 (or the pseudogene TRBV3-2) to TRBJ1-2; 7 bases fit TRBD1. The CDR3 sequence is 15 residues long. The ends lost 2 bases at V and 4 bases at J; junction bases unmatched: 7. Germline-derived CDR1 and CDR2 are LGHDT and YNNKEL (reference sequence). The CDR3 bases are TGTGCCAGCAGCCAAATACTGACAGGGAGCTATGGCTACACCTTC. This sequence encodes CASSQILTGSYGYTF.

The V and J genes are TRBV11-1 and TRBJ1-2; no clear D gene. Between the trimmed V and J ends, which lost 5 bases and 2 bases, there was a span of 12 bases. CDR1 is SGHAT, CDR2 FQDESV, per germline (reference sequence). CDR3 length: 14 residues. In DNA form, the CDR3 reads TGTGCCAGCAGCCCGCGACTGCGGAACTATGGCTACACCTTC. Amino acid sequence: CASSPRLRNYGYTF.

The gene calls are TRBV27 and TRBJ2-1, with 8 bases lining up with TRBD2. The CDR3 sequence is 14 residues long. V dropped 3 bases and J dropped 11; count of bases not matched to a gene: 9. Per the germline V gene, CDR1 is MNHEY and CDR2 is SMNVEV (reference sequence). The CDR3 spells CASSFQASGYKQFF. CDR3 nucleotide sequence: TGTGCCAGCAGTTTTCAGGCTAGCGGGTATAAGCAGTTCTTC.

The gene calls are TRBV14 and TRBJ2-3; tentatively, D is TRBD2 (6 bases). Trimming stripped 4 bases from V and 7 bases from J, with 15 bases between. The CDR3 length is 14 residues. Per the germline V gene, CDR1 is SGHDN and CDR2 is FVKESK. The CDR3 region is CASSPDYRVHTQYF. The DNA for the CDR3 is TGTGCCAGCAGCCCGGACTACCGAGTCCATACGCAGTATTTT.

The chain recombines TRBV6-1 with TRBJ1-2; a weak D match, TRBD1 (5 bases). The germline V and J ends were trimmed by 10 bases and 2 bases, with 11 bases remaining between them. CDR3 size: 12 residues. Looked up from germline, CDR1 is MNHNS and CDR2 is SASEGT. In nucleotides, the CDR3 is TGTGCCATCTCCGGGGGGAACTATGGCTACACCTTC. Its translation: CAISGGNYGYTF.

CDR3 nucleotides: TGTGCCAGCTCACCAGGGACTAACAATGAGCAGTTCTTC. It specifies CASSPGTNNEQFF. The chain is built from TRBV18 and TRBJ2-1; 7 bases line up with TRBD2. This CDR3 spans 13 amino acids. Losses at the gene ends were 2 bases for V and 5 bases for J; bases not matched to a gene: 0. The V gene's germline CDR1 is KGHSH and CDR2 LQKENI.

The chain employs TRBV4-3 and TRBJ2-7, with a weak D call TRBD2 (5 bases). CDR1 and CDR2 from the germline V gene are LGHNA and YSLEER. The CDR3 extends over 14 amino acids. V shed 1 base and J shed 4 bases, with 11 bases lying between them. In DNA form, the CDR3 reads TGCGCCAGCAGCCAAGGGGTGAGGGATTACGAGCAGTACTTC. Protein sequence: CASSQGVRDYEQYF.

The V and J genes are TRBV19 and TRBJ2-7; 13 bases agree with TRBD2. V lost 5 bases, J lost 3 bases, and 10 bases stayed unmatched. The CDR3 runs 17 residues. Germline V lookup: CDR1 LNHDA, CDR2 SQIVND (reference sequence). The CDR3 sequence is CASSVRTSGRVFYEQYF. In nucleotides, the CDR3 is TGTGCCAGTAGTGTGAGGACTAGCGGGAGAGTTTTCTACGAGCAGTACTTC.

Here the CDR3 DNA reads TGCGCCAGCAGCTTGACTTCCACTAGCCTCCTCTCCTACAATGAGCAGTTCTTC. Amino acids: CASSLTSTSLLSYNEQFF. The rearrangement uses TRBV5-1 and TRBJ2-1; D is perhaps TRBD2 (6 bases). CDR3 length: 18 residues. The germline gives CDR1 SGHRS, CDR2 YFSETQ. Trimming pared 1 base from V and 0 bases from J, leaving 17 bases between.

The CDR3 loop is CASSLGSRAEAFF. The CDR3 region has the DNA TGTGCCAGTAGTCTCGGGAGTAGGGCTGAAGCTTTCTTT. The chain couples TRBV19 to TRBJ1-1; D uncertain. Germline CDR1 is LNHDA and CDR2 is SQIVND (reference sequence). The CDR3 is made up of 13 amino acids. Trimming left V 5 bases short and J 6 bases short, with 13 bases between.

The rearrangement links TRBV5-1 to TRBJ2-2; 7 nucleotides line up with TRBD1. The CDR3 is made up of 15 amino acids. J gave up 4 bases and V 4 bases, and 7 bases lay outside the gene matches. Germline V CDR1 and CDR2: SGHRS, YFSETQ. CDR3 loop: CASSNTGAGTGELFF. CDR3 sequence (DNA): TGCGCCAGCAGCAACACAGGGGCAGGCACCGGGGAGCTGTTTTTT.

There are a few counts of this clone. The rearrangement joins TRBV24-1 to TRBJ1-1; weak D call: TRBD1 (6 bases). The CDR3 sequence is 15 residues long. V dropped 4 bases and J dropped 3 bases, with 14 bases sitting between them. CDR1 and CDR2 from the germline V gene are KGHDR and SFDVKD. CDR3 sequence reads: CATSDNREFDTEAFF. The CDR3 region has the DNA TGTGCCACCAGTGACAACAGGGAATTCGACACTGAAGCTTTCTTT.

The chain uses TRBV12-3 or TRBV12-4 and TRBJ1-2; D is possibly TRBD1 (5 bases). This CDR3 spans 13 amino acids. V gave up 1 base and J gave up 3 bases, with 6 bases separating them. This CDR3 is CASSLGGHYGYTF. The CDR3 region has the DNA TGTGCCAGCAGTTTAGGGGGCCACTATGGCTACACCTTC.

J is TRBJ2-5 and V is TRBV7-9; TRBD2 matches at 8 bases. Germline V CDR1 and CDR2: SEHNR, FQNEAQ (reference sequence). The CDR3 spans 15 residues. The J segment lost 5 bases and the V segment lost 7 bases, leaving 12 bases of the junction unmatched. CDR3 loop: CASTSAGTSLETQYF. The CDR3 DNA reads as TGTGCCAGCACCTCGGCCGGGACTAGTCTTGAGACCCAGTACTTC.

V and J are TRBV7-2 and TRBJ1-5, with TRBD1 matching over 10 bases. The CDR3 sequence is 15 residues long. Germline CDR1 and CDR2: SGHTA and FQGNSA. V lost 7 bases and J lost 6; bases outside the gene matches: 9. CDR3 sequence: CASMLGQGTGQPQHF. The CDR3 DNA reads TGTGCCAGCATGCTGGGACAGGGGACGGGTCAGCCCCAGCATTTT.

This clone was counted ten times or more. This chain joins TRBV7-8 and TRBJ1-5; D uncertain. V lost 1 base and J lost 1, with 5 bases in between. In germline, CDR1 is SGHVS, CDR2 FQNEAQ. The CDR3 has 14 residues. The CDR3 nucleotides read TGTGCCAGCAGCTTAGACTGGAGCAATCAGCCCCAGCATTTT. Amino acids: CASSLDWSNQPQHF.

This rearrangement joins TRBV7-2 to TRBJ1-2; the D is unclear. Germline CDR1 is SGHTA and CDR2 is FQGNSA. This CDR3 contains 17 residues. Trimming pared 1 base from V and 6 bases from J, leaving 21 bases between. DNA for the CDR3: TGTGCCAGCAGCTTAGTTCAACGTGCGGAGGGCAAAGATGGCTACACCTTC. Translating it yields CASSLVQRAEGKDGYTF.

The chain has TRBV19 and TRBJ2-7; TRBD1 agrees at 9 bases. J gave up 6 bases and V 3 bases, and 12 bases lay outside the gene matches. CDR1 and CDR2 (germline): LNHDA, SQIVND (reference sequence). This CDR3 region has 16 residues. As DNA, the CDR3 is TGTGCCAGTAGTATTAATTCGGGGACAGGGTTTACCGAGCAGTACTTC. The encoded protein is CASSINSGTGFTEQYF.

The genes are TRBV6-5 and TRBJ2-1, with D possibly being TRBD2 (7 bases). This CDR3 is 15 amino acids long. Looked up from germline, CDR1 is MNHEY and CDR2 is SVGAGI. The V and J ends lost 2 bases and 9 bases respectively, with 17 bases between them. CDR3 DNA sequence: TGTGCCAGCAGTTACGGGGGGGCTAGCAGGAGTGAGCAGTTCTTC. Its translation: CASSYGGASRSEQFF.

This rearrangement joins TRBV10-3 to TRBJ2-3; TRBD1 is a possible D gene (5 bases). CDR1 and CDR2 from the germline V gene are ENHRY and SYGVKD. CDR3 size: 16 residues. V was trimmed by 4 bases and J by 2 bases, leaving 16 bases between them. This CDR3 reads CAISAGQGAFTDTQYF. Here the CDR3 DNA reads TGTGCCATCAGTGCTGGGCAGGGTGCTTTCACAGATACGCAGTATTTT.

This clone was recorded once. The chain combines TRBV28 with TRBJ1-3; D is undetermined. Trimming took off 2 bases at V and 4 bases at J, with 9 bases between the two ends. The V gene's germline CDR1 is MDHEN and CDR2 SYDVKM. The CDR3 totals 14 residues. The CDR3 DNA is TGTGCCAGCAGTTTAATCGGTAACGGAAACACCATATATTTT. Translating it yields CASSLIGNGNTIYF.